This note documents a single T cell receptor (beta chain) sequence. Its antigen is undetermined. Amplification of TCR beta CDR3 regions was performed using RNA transcripts as template. When the TCR CDR3 underwent first-round RT-PCR, the HTBI primer set was used. Each CDR3 protein gets one entry after TCRdb re-called the multiplex PCR reads with MiXCR. Altogether more than 550,000 distinct CDR3 sequences are present, 45% being singletons, with the ten largest covering under 8%. Diagnosing involved the use of clinical symptoms, serum thyroxine and TRAb, thyroid ultrasound and orbital computed tomography. This entry is derived from a study of T cells in Graves' hyperthyroidism and ophthalmopathy. Whole-study findings and limits: A model using 13 V-J features told ophthalmopathy apart from stable hyperthyroidism.

The V gene lost 0 bases and the J gene lost 7 bases, with 14 bases spanning the gap. Germline CDR1 reads SGHRS; CDR2 reads YFSETQ. The CDR3 contains 15 residues. The rearrangement links TRBV5-1 to TRBJ1-3; a possible D gene is TRBD1 (5 bases). The sequencing sample was made of peripheral blood or thyroid tissue (not recorded which). The receptor was derived from an adult man with Graves' disease, either hyperthyroidism or ophthalmopathy (not recorded which). CDR3 sequence (DNA): TGCGCCAGCAGCTTGGACCGGGGGATTTATAACACCATATATTTT. As protein: CASSLDRGIYNTIYF.